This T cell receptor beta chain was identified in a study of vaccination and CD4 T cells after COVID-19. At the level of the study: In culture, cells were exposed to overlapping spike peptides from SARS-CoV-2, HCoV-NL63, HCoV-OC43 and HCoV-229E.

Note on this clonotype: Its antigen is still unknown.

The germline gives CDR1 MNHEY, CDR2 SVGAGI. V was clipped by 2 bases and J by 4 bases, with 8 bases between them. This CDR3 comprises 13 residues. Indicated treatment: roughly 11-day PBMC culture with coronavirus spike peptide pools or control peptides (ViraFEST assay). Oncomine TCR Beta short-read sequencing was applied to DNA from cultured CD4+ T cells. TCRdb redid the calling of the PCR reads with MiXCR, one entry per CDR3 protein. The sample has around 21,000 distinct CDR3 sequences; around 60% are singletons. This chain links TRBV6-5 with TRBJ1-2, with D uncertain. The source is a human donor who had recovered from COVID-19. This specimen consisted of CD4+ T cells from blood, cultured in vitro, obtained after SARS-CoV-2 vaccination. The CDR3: CASSYESGYGYTF. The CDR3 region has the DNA TGTGCCAGCAGTTACGAGAGTGGCTATGGCTACACCTTC.